The present T cell receptor beta chain was sequenced within a study of T-cell reconstitution after alpha-beta-depleted transplantation in children. Preparation of the TCRbeta library used unique molecular identifiers. Each CDR3 protein is one row after TCRdb ran MiXCR on the PCR reads. The sample lists around 340,000 distinct CDR3 sequences; 13% were seen once. V lost 8 bases to trimming and J lost 4 bases, with 20 bases between them. This CDR3 is built from 16 residues. This clonotype occurred many times. The chain joins TRBV12-3 or TRBV12-4 to TRBJ2-2; possible D gene TRBD1, 5 bases. The clonotype originates from a human donor who donated a stem cell graft to a child with Fanconi anemia. The starting material was PBMCs, obtained from the stem cell graft. The CDR3 protein is CASLKGLGVITGELFF. CDR3 in DNA: TGTGCCAGCCTAAAAGGATTAGGGGTTATCACCGGGGAGCTGTTTTTT.